This T cell receptor beta chain was profiled in a study of beta chain features in type 1 diabetes. Overall study context: Cell yields, gender and age were comparable in patients and healthy donors.

Study results and limitations: Researchers report that Type 1 diabetes patients had moderately but significantly shorter TCRB CDR3s across all four CD4+ subsets. Patients and controls would be equally affected if PCR favored shorter templates.

In its sample, this clone was seen a few times. The antigen remains undetermined. cDNA synthesis used the whole RNA isolate, giving expressed TCRB sequences. Generated by immunoSEQ multiplex PCR, the TCRdb table keeps only in-frame clones and is missing some. Of 200,000 to 250,000 clones listed, roughly 17% are singletons. Deletions cut 0 bases from V and 0 bases from J, with 16 bases between. The V gene's germline CDR1 is MGHRA and CDR2 YSYEKL. The CDR3 loop spans 18 amino acids. The sequence was collected from a man in his thirties or forties with type 1 diabetes. J is TRBJ2-3 and V is TRBV4-1, with D possibly being TRBD1 (5 bases). The specimen was naive CD4+ T cells from blood. The CDR3, as DNA: TGCGCCAGCAGCCAAGAATCCCCGATAAGGGGCAGCACAGATACGCAGTATTTT. Encoded protein: CASSQESPIRGSTDTQYF.